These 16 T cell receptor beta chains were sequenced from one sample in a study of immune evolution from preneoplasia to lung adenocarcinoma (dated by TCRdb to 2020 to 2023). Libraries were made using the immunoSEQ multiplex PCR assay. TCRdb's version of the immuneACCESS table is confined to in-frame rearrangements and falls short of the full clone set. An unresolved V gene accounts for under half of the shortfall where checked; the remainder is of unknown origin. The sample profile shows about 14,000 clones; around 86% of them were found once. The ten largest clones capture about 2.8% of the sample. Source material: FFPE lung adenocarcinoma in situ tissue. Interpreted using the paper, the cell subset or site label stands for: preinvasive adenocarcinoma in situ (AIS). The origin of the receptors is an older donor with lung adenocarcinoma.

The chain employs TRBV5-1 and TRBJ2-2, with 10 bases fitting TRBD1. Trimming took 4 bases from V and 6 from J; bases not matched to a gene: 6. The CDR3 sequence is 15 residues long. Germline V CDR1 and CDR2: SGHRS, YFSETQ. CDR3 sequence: CASSRTGGEPGELFF. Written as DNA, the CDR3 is TGCGCCAGCAGCCGGACAGGGGGAGAACCCGGGGAGCTGTTTTTT.

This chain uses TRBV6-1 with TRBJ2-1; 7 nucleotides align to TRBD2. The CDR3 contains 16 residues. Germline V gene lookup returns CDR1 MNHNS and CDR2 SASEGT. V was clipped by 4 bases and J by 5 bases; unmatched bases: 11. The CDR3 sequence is CASSGAGGTNDNEQFF. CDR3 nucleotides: TGTGCCAGCAGTGGTGCAGGCGGGACTAACGACAATGAGCAGTTCTTC.

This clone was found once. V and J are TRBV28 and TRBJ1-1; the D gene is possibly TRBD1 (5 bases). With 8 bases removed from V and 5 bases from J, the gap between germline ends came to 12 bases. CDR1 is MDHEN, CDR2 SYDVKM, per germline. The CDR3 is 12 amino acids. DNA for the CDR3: TGTGCCAGCGGGGGGGAAGTAACTGAAGCTTTCTTT. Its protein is CASGGEVTEAFF.

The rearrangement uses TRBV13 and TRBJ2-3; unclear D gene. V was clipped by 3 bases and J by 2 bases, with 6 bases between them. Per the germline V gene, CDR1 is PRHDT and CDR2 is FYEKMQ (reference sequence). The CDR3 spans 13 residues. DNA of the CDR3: TGTGCCAGCAGCTTGGGCATCACAGATACGCAGTATTTT. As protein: CASSLGITDTQYF.

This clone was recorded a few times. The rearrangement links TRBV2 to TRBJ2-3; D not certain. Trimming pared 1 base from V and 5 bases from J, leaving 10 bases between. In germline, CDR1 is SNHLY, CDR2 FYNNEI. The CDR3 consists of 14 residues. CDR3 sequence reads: CASSEGSRRDTQYF. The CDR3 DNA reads TGTGCCAGCAGTGAAGGGAGCAGGAGAGATACGCAGTATTTT.

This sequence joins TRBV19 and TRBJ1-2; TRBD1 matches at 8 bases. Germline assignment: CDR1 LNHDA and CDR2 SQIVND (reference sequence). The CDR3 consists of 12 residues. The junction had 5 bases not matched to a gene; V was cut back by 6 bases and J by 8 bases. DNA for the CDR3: TGTGCCAGTAGCCGGACAGGGAACGGCTACACCTTC. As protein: CASSRTGNGYTF.

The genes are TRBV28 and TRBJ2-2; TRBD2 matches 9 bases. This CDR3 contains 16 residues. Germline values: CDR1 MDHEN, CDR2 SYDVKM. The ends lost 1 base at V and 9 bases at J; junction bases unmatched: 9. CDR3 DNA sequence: TGTGCCAGCAGTTTATTAGCGGGAGTCCACAGACGGGAGCTGTTTTTT. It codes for CASSLLAGVHRRELFF.

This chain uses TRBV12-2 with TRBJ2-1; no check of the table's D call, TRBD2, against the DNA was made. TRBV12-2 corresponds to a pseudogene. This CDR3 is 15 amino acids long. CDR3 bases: TGTGCAAGTCGCTGGAGGGTTGGGGTCGATAGTGAGCAGTTCTTC. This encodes CASRWRVGVDSEQFF.

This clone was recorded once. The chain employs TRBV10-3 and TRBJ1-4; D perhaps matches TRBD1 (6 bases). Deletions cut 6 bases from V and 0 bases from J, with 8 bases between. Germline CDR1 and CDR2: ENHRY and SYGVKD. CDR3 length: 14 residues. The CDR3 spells CAIREGATNEKLFF. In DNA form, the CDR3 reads TGTGCCATCAGAGAGGGGGCAACTAATGAAAAACTGTTTTTT.

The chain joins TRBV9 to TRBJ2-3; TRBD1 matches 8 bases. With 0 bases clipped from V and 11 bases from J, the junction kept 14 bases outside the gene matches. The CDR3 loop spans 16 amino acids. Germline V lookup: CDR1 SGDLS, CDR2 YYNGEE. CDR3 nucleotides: TGTGCCAGCAGCGTAGGGAATCGGGACAGGATCTCCCTGCAGTATTTT. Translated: CASSVGNRDRISLQYF.

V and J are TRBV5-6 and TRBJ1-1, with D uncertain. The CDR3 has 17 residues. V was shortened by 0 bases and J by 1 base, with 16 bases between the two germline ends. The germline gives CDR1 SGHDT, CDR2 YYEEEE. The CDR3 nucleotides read TGTGCCAGCAGCTTGGGAAGTGGCTTCACTAGGAACACTGAAGCTTTCTTT. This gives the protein CASSLGSGFTRNTEAFF.

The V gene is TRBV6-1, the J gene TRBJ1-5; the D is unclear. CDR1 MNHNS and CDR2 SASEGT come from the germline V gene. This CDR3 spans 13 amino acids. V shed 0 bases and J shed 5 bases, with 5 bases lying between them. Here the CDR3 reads CASSEAYDQPQHF. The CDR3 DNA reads TGTGCCAGCAGTGAAGCGTATGATCAGCCCCAGCATTTT.

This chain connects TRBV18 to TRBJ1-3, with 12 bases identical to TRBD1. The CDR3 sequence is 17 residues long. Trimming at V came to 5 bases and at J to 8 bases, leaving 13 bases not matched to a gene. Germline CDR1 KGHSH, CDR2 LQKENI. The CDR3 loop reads CASSSYSGTGGFYTIYF. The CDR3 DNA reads TGTGCCAGCTCATCATATTCCGGGACAGGGGGCTTCTACACCATATATTTT. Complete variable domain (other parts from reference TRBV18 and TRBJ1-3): NAGVMQNPRHLVRRRGQEARLRCSPMKGHSHVYWYRQLPEEGLKFMVYLQKENIIDESGMPKERFSAEFPKEGPSILRIQQVVRGDSAAYFCASSSYSGTGGFYTIYFGEGSWLTVV.

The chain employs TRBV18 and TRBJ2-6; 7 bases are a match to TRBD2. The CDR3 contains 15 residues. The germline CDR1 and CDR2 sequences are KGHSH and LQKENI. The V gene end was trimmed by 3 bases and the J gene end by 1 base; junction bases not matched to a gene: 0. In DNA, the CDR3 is TGTGCCAGCTCACCGGGACTATCTGGGGCCAACGTCCTGACTTTC. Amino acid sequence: CASSPGLSGANVLTF.

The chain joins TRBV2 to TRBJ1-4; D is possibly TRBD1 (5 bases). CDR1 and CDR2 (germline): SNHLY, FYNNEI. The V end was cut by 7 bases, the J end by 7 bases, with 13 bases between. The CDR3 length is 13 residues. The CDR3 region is CASKAGPVEKLFF. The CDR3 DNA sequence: TGTGCCAGCAAGGCAGGGCCCGTTGAAAAACTGTTTTTT.

The CDR3 bases are TGCGCCAGCAGTCAAAGCGGGACATTCAACACTGAAGCTTTCTTT. The encoded protein is CASSQSGTFNTEAFF. The chain couples TRBV23-1 to TRBJ1-1; D perhaps matches TRBD1 (6 bases). TRBV23-1 counts as an open reading frame of uncertain function. V was shortened by 2 bases and J by 2 bases, with 12 bases between the two germline ends. The CDR3 is 15 amino acids.